The rows below give T cell receptor beta chains drawn from one sample of a study of blood T cell repertoires in COVID-19. The table came from immunoSEQ multiplex PCR; TCRdb's copy has only in-frame clones and leaves some out. Of roughly 90,000 clones in the sample, roughly 80% are singletons; the top ten hold approximately 15%. What was sequenced was peripheral blood. All receptors come from a woman of 80 years or more with active or convalescent COVID-19. The CDR3 runs from the conserved cysteine through the conserved F or W. The D gene is left open where the match is weak. Where a row states a size, it is once, few, many or the class of an expanded clone; other rows omit it.

.	17	TRBV4-3	TRBD2	TRBJ2-1	CASSQVGLAGQYNEQFF	TGCGCCAGCAGCCAAGTCGGGCTAGCGGGACAATACAATGAGCAGTTCTTC
.	14	TRBV6-5	.	TRBJ2-5	CASSRVADQETQYF	TGTGCCAGCAGCCGAGTGGCGGACCAAGAGACCCAGTACTTC
.	15	TRBV4-1	TRBD2	TRBJ2-1	CASRKSSGRSNEQFF	TGCGCCAGCAGGAAATCTAGCGGGAGGTCGAATGAGCAGTTCTTC
.	13	TRBV29-1	TRBD1	TRBJ2-1	CSALTGFVNEQFF	TGCAGCGCCTTGACAGGGTTCGTCAATGAGCAGTTCTTC
.	16	TRBV7-8	.	TRBJ1-6	CASSPRVLSYNSPLHF	TGTGCCAGCAGCCCACGGGTACTCTCCTATAATTCACCCCTCCACTTT
.	14	TRBV28	.	TRBJ1-6	CASSSAGNNSPLHF	TGTGCCAGCAGTTCTGCAGGGAATAATTCACCCCTCCACTTT
.	17	TRBV9	.	TRBJ2-3	CASSVGIGDSSTDTQYF	TGTGCCAGCAGCGTAGGCATCGGGGATTCTAGCACAGATACGCAGTATTTT
few	15	TRBV28	TRBD2	TRBJ2-1	CASSLAGAAYNEQFF	TGTGCCAGCAGTTTAGCGGGAGCCGCCTACAATGAGCAGTTCTTC
.	17	TRBV27	TRBD2	TRBJ2-5	CASSPRTSGRAWETQYF	TGTGCCAGCAGCCCGAGGACTAGCGGGAGGGCCTGGGAGACCCAGTACTTC
.	17	TRBV18	.	TRBJ2-2	CASSPPGAPANTGELFF	TGTGCCAGCTCACCACCGGGGGCGCCCGCGAACACCGGGGAGCTGTTTTTT
.	14	TRBV7-3	.	TRBJ2-3	CASSPRHAGDTQYF	TGTGCCAGTAGCCCTCGACACGCCGGAGATACGCAGTATTTT
.	14	TRBV19	.	TRBJ1-4	CASSTGATNEKLFF	TGTGCCAGTTCCACAGGAGCAACTAATGAAAAACTGTTTTTT
.	14	TRBV4-2	.	TRBJ2-1	CASSLESHSNEQFF	TGTGCCAGCAGCCTAGAGAGCCATTCCAATGAGCAGTTCTTC
.	16	TRBV4-2	TRBD2	TRBJ2-1	CASSQVGTSGHNEQFF	TGTGCCAGCAGCCAAGTGGGGACTAGCGGTCACAATGAGCAGTTCTTC
.	16	TRBV10-3	TRBD2	TRBJ2-1	CAISETPGGAVNEQFF	TGTGCCATCAGTGAGACCCCCGGGGGGGCCGTTAATGAGCAGTTCTTC
.	14	TRBV27	.	TRBJ2-3	CASSPMGHTDTQYF	TGTGCCAGCAGCCCGATGGGACACACAGATACGCAGTATTTT
.	15	TRBV27	.	TRBJ1-2	CASSLSSGLSYGYTF	TGTGCCAGCAGTTTATCTTCAGGGCTTTCCTATGGCTACACCTTC
few	14	TRBV30	.	TRBJ2-7	CAWSWASASYEQYF	TGTGCCTGGAGTTGGGCTAGCGCTTCCTACGAGCAGTACTTC